These T cell receptor beta chains were read from a single sample in a study of cytomegalovirus exposure and HLA in healthy donors. Profiling relied on immunoSEQ multiplex PCR, and the TCRdb table lists in-frame clones only, not all of them. The sample includes over 250,000 clones, more than 80% of them seen just once. Sequenced sample: PBMCs. The receptors were sampled from a man between 35 and 55 years old in good health and CMV-seropositive. The CDR3 runs from the conserved cysteine through the conserved F or W. The order of the fields is D gene, clone size, J gene, V gene, CDR3 protein, CDR3 DNA. The D gene is left open where the match is weak. The listing skips clone size in some rows; elsewhere it reads once, few, many or a size class.

d_gene: NA
abundance: NA
j_gene: TRBJ2-7
v_gene: TRBV27
CDR3aa: CASSPGTVSGAYEQYF
CDR3nt: TGTGCCAGCAGTCCCGGGACAGTTAGCGGGGCCTACGAGCAGTACTTC

d_gene: TRBD2
abundance: NA
j_gene: TRBJ2-7
v_gene: TRBV7-3
CDR3aa: CASSLAGGPGEQYF
CDR3nt: TGTGCCAGCAGCTTAGCGGGAGGGCCCGGCGAGCAGTACTTC

d_gene: NA
abundance: NA
j_gene: TRBJ2-4
v_gene: TRBV11-2
CDR3aa: CASSPRGNIQYF
CDR3nt: TGTGCCAGCAGCCCTAGGGGAAACATTCAGTACTTC

d_gene: TRBD1
abundance: NA
j_gene: TRBJ1-2
v_gene: TRBV28
CDR3aa: CASSLRDRRRAYTF
CDR3nt: TGTGCCAGCAGTTTAAGGGACAGACGGAGGGCCTACACCTTC

d_gene: TRBD1
abundance: NA
j_gene: TRBJ2-3
v_gene: TRBV27
CDR3aa: CASTRRDRRTDTQYF
CDR3nt: TGTGCCAGCACCCGTCGGGACAGGCGGACAGATACGCAGTATTTT

d_gene: NA
abundance: few
j_gene: TRBJ1-5
v_gene: TRBV1
CDR3aa: CTSSPRGGEAHQPQHF
CDR3nt: TGCACCAGCAGCCCCCGGGGGGGGGAGGCACACCAGCCCCAGCATTTT

d_gene: TRBD2
abundance: NA
j_gene: TRBJ2-4
v_gene: TRBV14
CDR3aa: CASSQDISGRAKNIQYF
CDR3nt: TGTGCCAGCAGCCAAGACATAAGCGGGAGGGCCAAAAACATTCAGTACTTC

d_gene: TRBD2
abundance: NA
j_gene: TRBJ2-7
v_gene: TRBV6-1
CDR3aa: CASRALSGSSYEQYF
CDR3nt: TGTGCCAGCAGGGCCCTTAGCGGGAGCTCCTACGAGCAGTACTTC

d_gene: TRBD1
abundance: NA
j_gene: TRBJ1-4
v_gene: TRBV7-8
CDR3aa: CASSPDGDRGRVEKLFF
CDR3nt: TGTGCCAGCAGCCCCGACGGGGACAGGGGGCGGGTTGAAAAACTGTTTTTT

d_gene: TRBD1
abundance: NA
j_gene: TRBJ1-2
v_gene: TRBV30
CDR3aa: CAWREDRVYGYTF
CDR3nt: TGTGCCTGGAGGGAGGACAGGGTTTACGGCTACACCTTC

d_gene: TRBD2
abundance: NA
j_gene: TRBJ2-1
v_gene: TRBV7-9
CDR3aa: CASSDPGLAGLGLYNEQFF
CDR3nt: TGTGCCAGCAGCGACCCGGGACTAGCGGGCTTGGGCCTCTACAATGAGCAGTTCTTC

d_gene: TRBD2
abundance: NA
j_gene: TRBJ2-3
v_gene: TRBV7-3
CDR3aa: CASSYSGGTDTQYF
CDR3nt: TGTGCCAGCAGCTACAGCGGGGGCACAGATACGCAGTATTTT

d_gene: TRBD1
abundance: NA
j_gene: TRBJ2-6
v_gene: TRBV9
CDR3aa: CASSAGQGGSGANVLTF
CDR3nt: TGTGCCAGCAGCGCAGGACAGGGCGGCTCTGGGGCCAACGTCCTGACTTTC

d_gene: TRBD2
abundance: NA
j_gene: TRBJ2-7
v_gene: TRBV27
CDR3aa: CASSSGGPYEQYF
CDR3nt: TGTGCCAGCAGTAGCGGGGGCCCCTACGAGCAGTACTTC

d_gene: TRBD2
abundance: NA
j_gene: TRBJ2-7
v_gene: TRBV6-1
CDR3aa: CASSDRRLAGVSYEQYF
CDR3nt: TGTGCCAGCAGTGACCGAAGACTAGCGGGAGTGTCCTACGAGCAGTACTTC

d_gene: TRBD2
abundance: NA
j_gene: TRBJ2-2
v_gene: TRBV7-8
CDR3aa: CASSPWTSGGGELFF
CDR3nt: TGTGCCAGCAGCCCCTGGACTAGCGGGGGCGGGGAGCTGTTTTTT

d_gene: TRBD1
abundance: NA
j_gene: TRBJ2-7
v_gene: TRBV27
CDR3aa: CASSLPRQGYYEQYF
CDR3nt: TGTGCCAGCAGTTTACCCCGACAGGGTTACTACGAGCAGTACTTC

d_gene: TRBD1
abundance: NA
j_gene: TRBJ1-5
v_gene: TRBV5-1
CDR3aa: CASSLAGDRNQPQHF
CDR3nt: TGCGCCAGCAGCTTGGCTGGGGACAGGAATCAGCCCCAGCATTTT

d_gene: NA
abundance: NA
j_gene: TRBJ2-2
v_gene: TRBV27
CDR3aa: CASSLVSPNTGELFF
CDR3nt: TGTGCCAGCAGTTTGGTCAGTCCGAACACCGGGGAGCTGTTTTTT

d_gene: TRBD2
abundance: NA
j_gene: TRBJ2-2
v_gene: TRBV5-8
CDR3aa: CASSFLGLAGAGELFF
CDR3nt: TGTGCCAGCAGCTTTTTGGGACTAGCGGGAGCCGGGGAGCTGTTTTTT

d_gene: NA
abundance: NA
j_gene: TRBJ2-2
v_gene: TRBV21-1
CDR3aa: CASSKVGQGFTGELFF
CDR3nt: TGTGCCAGCAGCAAAGTTGGACAGGGTTTCACCGGGGAGCTGTTTTTT

d_gene: NA
abundance: NA
j_gene: TRBJ2-3
v_gene: TRBV9
CDR3aa: CASSVPAGRTDTQYF
CDR3nt: TGTGCCAGCAGCGTACCGGCAGGGCGCACAGATACGCAGTATTTT

d_gene: NA
abundance: NA
j_gene: TRBJ2-7
v_gene: TRBV11-3
CDR3aa: CASSLLGGTEQYF
CDR3nt: TGTGCCAGCAGTTTATTGGGGGGTACGGAGCAGTACTTC

d_gene: NA
abundance: NA
j_gene: TRBJ2-4
v_gene: TRBV4-1
CDR3aa: CASSLSYSGKNIQYF
CDR3nt: TGCGCCAGCAGCCTCTCCTACAGCGGCAAAAACATTCAGTACTTC

d_gene: TRBD2
abundance: NA
j_gene: TRBJ2-7
v_gene: TRBV6-6
CDR3aa: CASSYLLAGASEQYF
CDR3nt: TGTGCCAGCAGTTACTTGCTAGCGGGAGCGTCCGAGCAGTACTTC

d_gene: NA
abundance: NA
j_gene: TRBJ2-2
v_gene: TRBV18
CDR3aa: CASSQNLEGTGELFF
CDR3nt: TGTGCCAGCTCCCAGAATCTGGAGGGCACCGGGGAGCTGTTTTTT

d_gene: NA
abundance: NA
j_gene: TRBJ2-3
v_gene: TRBV5-6
CDR3aa: CASSLTGLSTDTQYF
CDR3nt: TGTGCCAGCAGCTTAACAGGCCTTAGCACAGATACGCAGTATTTT

d_gene: NA
abundance: NA
j_gene: TRBJ2-3
v_gene: TRBV7-7
CDR3aa: CASSTDRGTDTQYF
CDR3nt: TGTGCTAGCAGCACTGACCGGGGAACAGATACGCAGTATTTT

d_gene: TRBD2
abundance: NA
j_gene: TRBJ2-5
v_gene: TRBV2
CDR3aa: CASSPGLAGVGETQYF
CDR3nt: TGTGCCAGCAGCCCAGGTCTAGCGGGAGTTGGGGAGACCCAGTACTTC

d_gene: NA
abundance: NA
j_gene: TRBJ1-2
v_gene: TRBV19
CDR3aa: CASSIGGFVYGYTF
CDR3nt: TGTGCCAGTAGTATAGGGGGCTTCGTCTATGGCTACACCTTC

d_gene: NA
abundance: NA
j_gene: TRBJ1-1
v_gene: TRBV28
CDR3aa: CASSLGAGVGTEAFF
CDR3nt: TGTGCCAGCAGTTTAGGGGCAGGGGTCGGTACTGAAGCTTTCTTT

d_gene: NA
abundance: NA
j_gene: TRBJ2-7
v_gene: TRBV28
CDR3aa: CASSLFRVGYEQYF
CDR3nt: TGTGCCAGCAGTTTGTTCAGGGTCGGCTACGAGCAGTACTTC

d_gene: NA
abundance: NA
j_gene: TRBJ1-2
v_gene: TRBV5-1
CDR3aa: CASSVLSPTGFYGYTF
CDR3nt: TGCGCCAGCAGCGTATTATCGCCGACAGGATTCTATGGCTACACCTTC

d_gene: NA
abundance: NA
j_gene: TRBJ2-7
v_gene: TRBV28
CDR3aa: CASSPQGISSYEQYF
CDR3nt: TGTGCCAGCAGTCCTCAGGGGATTAGCTCCTACGAGCAGTACTTC

d_gene: TRBD2
abundance: NA
j_gene: TRBJ2-1
v_gene: TRBV5-1
CDR3aa: CASSLAPGTSGYSYNEQFF
CDR3nt: TGCGCCAGCAGCTTGGCCCCCGGGACTAGCGGGTACTCCTACAATGAGCAGTTCTTC

d_gene: TRBD2
abundance: NA
j_gene: TRBJ2-5
v_gene: TRBV28
CDR3aa: CATTSGRPIPYQETQYF
CDR3nt: TGTGCTACTACTAGCGGGAGGCCGATACCCTATCAAGAGACCCAGTACTTC

d_gene: TRBD2
abundance: NA
j_gene: TRBJ2-3
v_gene: TRBV4-2
CDR3aa: CASSQRGWLAGEEWQYF
CDR3nt: TGTGCCAGCAGCCAAAGAGGGTGGCTAGCGGGAGAGGAATGGCAGTATTTT

d_gene: NA
abundance: NA
j_gene: TRBJ2-7
v_gene: TRBV11-2
CDR3aa: CASSLFGPLRYEQYF
CDR3nt: TGTGCCAGCAGCCTTTTTGGGCCCCTAAGGTACGAGCAGTACTTC

d_gene: NA
abundance: NA
j_gene: TRBJ2-7
v_gene: TRBV23-1
CDR3aa: CASSHETGRYYEQYF
CDR3nt: TGCGCCAGCAGTCATGAGACAGGGAGGTACTACGAGCAGTACTTC

d_gene: TRBD2
abundance: NA
j_gene: TRBJ2-1
v_gene: TRBV13
CDR3aa: CASSLGPAGGVEQFF
CDR3nt: TGTGCCAGCAGCTTAGGGCCAGCGGGAGGGGTTGAGCAGTTCTTC

d_gene: NA
abundance: NA
j_gene: TRBJ2-5
v_gene: TRBV7-3
CDR3aa: CASSNPGETQYF
CDR3nt: TGTGCCAGCAGCAACCCAGGGGAGACCCAGTACTTC

d_gene: TRBD1
abundance: NA
j_gene: TRBJ1-2
v_gene: TRBV27
CDR3aa: CASSFLGQNYGYTF
CDR3nt: TGTGCCAGCAGTTTCCTGGGACAGAACTATGGCTACACCTTC

d_gene: NA
abundance: NA
j_gene: TRBJ1-5
v_gene: TRBV19
CDR3aa: CASSISDGPQHF
CDR3nt: TGTGCCAGTAGCATCAGCGATGGGCCCCAGCATTTT

d_gene: NA
abundance: NA
j_gene: TRBJ2-1
v_gene: TRBV10-3
CDR3aa: CAISESPGVGNEQFF
CDR3nt: TGTGCCATCAGTGAGTCTCCAGGGGTAGGCAATGAGCAGTTCTTC

d_gene: NA
abundance: NA
j_gene: TRBJ1-4
v_gene: TRBV4-3
CDR3aa: CASSGGVTNEKLFF
CDR3nt: TGCGCCAGCAGCGGGGGGGTAACTAATGAAAAACTGTTTTTT

d_gene: NA
abundance: NA
j_gene: TRBJ1-5
v_gene: TRBV9
CDR3aa: CASSPGVHHQPQHF
CDR3nt: TGTGCCAGCAGCCCCGGGGTACACCATCAGCCCCAGCATTTT

d_gene: NA
abundance: NA
j_gene: TRBJ1-2
v_gene: TRBV5-1
CDR3aa: CASSANRVFDYGYTF
CDR3nt: TGCGCCAGCAGCGCAAACAGGGTGTTCGACTATGGCTACACCTTC

d_gene: NA
abundance: NA
j_gene: TRBJ2-7
v_gene: TRBV30
CDR3aa: CAWDSRGSSYEQYF
CDR3nt: TGTGCCTGGGACTCCCGGGGGTCCTCCTACGAGCAGTACTTC

d_gene: NA
abundance: NA
j_gene: TRBJ1-4
v_gene: TRBV7-2
CDR3aa: CASSLPLRVANEKLFF
CDR3nt: TGTGCCAGCAGCTTACCACTCCGGGTAGCTAATGAAAAACTGTTTTTT

d_gene: NA
abundance: NA
j_gene: TRBJ2-7
v_gene: TRBV7-2
CDR3aa: CASSQRDSQQYF
CDR3nt: TGTGCCAGCAGCCAAAGGGACTCCCAGCAGTACTTC

d_gene: NA
abundance: NA
j_gene: TRBJ1-2
v_gene: TRBV21-1
CDR3aa: CASSNRAGDGYTF
CDR3nt: TGTGCCAGCAGCAATCGGGCAGGGGATGGCTACACCTTC

d_gene: TRBD1
abundance: NA
j_gene: TRBJ2-1
v_gene: TRBV27
CDR3aa: CASSPEQGVYNEQFF
CDR3nt: TGTGCCAGCAGTCCGGAGCAGGGGGTATACAATGAGCAGTTCTTC

d_gene: TRBD1
abundance: NA
j_gene: TRBJ2-1
v_gene: TRBV6-4
CDR3aa: CASSEDRFRDEQFF
CDR3nt: TGTGCCAGCAGCGAGGACAGGTTTCGAGATGAGCAGTTCTTC

d_gene: TRBD2
abundance: NA
j_gene: TRBJ2-3
v_gene: TRBV9
CDR3aa: CASNRAGGSTDTQYF
CDR3nt: TGTGCCAGCAACCGCGCGGGAGGGAGCACAGATACGCAGTATTTT

d_gene: TRBD1
abundance: NA
j_gene: TRBJ2-5
v_gene: TRBV14
CDR3aa: CASSQAQTGGFVETQYF
CDR3nt: TGTGCCAGCAGCCAAGCTCAGACAGGGGGCTTTGTAGAGACCCAGTACTTC

d_gene: TRBD2
abundance: NA
j_gene: TRBJ2-1
v_gene: TRBV4-2
CDR3aa: CASSQLAGGNEQFF
CDR3nt: TGTGCCAGCAGCCAACTAGCGGGAGGCAATGAGCAGTTCTTC

d_gene: NA
abundance: NA
j_gene: TRBJ2-3
v_gene: TRBV27
CDR3aa: CASSLGGPTDTQYF
CDR3nt: TGTGCCAGCAGTTTGGGGGGGCCCACAGATACGCAGTATTTT

d_gene: NA
abundance: NA
j_gene: TRBJ2-7
v_gene: TRBV10-1
CDR3aa: CASSDVPGGEQYF
CDR3nt: TGCGCCAGCAGTGACGTTCCCGGGGGCGAGCAGTACTTC

d_gene: NA
abundance: NA
j_gene: TRBJ2-2
v_gene: TRBV5-8
CDR3aa: CASSSRVRELFF
CDR3nt: TGTGCCAGCAGCTCCAGGGTCCGGGAGCTGTTTTTT